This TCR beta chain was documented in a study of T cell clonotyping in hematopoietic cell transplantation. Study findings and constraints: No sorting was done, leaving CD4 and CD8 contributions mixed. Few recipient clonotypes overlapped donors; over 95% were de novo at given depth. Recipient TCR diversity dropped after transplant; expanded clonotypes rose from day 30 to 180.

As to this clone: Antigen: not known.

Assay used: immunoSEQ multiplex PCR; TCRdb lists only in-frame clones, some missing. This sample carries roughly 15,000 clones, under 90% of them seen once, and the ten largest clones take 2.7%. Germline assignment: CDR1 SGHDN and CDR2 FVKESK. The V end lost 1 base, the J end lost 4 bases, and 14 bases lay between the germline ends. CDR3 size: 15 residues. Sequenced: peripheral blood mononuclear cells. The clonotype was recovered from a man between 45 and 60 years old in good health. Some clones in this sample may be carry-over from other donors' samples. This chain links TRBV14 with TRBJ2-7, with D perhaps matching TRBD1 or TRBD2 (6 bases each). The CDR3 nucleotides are TGTGCCAGCAGCCAAGTCACAGGGAGGATATACGAGCAGTACTTC. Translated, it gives CASSQVTGRIYEQYF.